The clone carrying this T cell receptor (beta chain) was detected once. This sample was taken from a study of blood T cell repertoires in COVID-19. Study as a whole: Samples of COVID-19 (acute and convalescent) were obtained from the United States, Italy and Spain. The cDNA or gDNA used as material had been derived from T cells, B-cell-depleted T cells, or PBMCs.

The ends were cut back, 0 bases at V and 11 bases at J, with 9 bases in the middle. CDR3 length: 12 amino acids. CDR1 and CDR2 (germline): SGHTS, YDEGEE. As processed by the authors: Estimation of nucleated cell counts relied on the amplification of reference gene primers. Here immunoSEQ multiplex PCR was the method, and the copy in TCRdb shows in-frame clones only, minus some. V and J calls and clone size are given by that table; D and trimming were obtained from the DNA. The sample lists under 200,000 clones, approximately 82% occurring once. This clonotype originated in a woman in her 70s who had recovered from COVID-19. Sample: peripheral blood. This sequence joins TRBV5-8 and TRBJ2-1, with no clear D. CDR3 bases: TGTGCCAGCAGCTTGGGTCGGGTGAAGCAGTTCTTC. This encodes CASSLGRVKQFF.